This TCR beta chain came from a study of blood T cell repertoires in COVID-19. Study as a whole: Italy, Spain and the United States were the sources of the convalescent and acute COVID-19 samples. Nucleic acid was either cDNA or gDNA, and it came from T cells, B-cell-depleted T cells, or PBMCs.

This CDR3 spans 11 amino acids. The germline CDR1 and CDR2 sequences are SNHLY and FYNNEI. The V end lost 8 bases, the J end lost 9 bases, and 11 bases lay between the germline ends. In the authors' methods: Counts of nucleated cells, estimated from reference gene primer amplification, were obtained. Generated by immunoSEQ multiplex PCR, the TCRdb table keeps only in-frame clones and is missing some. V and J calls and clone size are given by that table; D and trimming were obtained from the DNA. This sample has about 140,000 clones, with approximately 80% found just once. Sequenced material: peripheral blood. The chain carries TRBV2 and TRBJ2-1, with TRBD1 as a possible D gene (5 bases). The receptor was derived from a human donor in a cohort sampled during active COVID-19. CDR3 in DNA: TGTGCCAGCCAAGGGGTGGGTGAGCAGTTCTTC. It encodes CASQGVGEQFF.